Listed here are 23 T cell receptor beta chains from one sample, sequenced in a study of blood T cell repertoires in COVID-19. Profiled with immunoSEQ multiplex PCR; TCRdb holds only in-frame clones, not every one. The data hold 200,000 to 250,000 clones, with 82% observed a single time. Sequencing was done on a sample of peripheral blood. These receptors all come from a woman older than 75 with acute or convalescent COVID-19.

The V and J genes are TRBV28 and TRBJ2-7, with TRBD1 as a possible D gene (6 bases). Germline V lookup: CDR1 MDHEN, CDR2 SYDVKM. Deletions cut 1 base from V and 3 bases from J, with 10 bases between. The CDR3 sequence is 14 residues long. CDR3 coding DNA: TGTGCCAGCAGTTTATTGGGGGCAGGCTACGAGCAGTACTTC. It specifies CASSLLGAGYEQYF.

This chain connects TRBV2 to TRBJ1-4; tentative D call: TRBD1 (6 bases). The V and J ends lost 7 bases and 8 bases respectively, with 20 bases between them. The CDR3 loop spans 15 amino acids. The germline CDR1 and CDR2 sequences are SNHLY and FYNNEI. This CDR3 is CASNQNRVRGEKLFF. The CDR3 region has the DNA TGTGCCAGCAATCAAAACAGGGTTAGAGGGGAAAAACTGTTTTTT.

The V call is TRBV5-1, the J call TRBJ1-3, with a tentative D call TRBD1 (6 bases). From germline, CDR1 is SGHRS and CDR2 YFSETQ. Trimming stripped 0 bases from V and 0 bases from J, with 16 bases between. This CDR3 contains 18 residues. The CDR3 sequence: CASSLDAGGPNSGNTIYF. DNA for the CDR3: TGCGCCAGCAGCTTGGACGCTGGGGGCCCAAACTCTGGAAACACCATATATTTT.

This clone was seen only a few times. The rearrangement joins TRBV9 to TRBJ2-2; TRBD1 agrees at 7 bases. J was trimmed by 3 bases and V by 1 base; bases with no gene match: 6. Germline CDR1 reads SGDLS; CDR2 reads YYNGEE. CDR3 size: 16 residues. DNA of the CDR3: TGTGCCAGCAGCGTATCAGGGACAGTGGACACCGGGGAGCTGTTTTTT. As protein: CASSVSGTVDTGELFF.

CDR3 protein: CASSLSLINTGELFF. Here the CDR3 DNA reads TGTGCCAGCAGCTTAAGCTTAATCAACACCGGGGAGCTGTTTTTT. The chain uses TRBV7-9 and TRBJ2-2; D gene ambiguous. Germline V lookup: CDR1 SEHNR, CDR2 FQNEAQ (reference sequence). The CDR3 sequence is 15 residues long. With 2 bases removed from V and 2 bases from J, the gap between germline ends came to 9 bases. The whole variable domain, remainder taken from reference TRBV7-9 and TRBJ2-2, is DTGVSQNPRHKITKRGQNVTFRCDPISEHNRLYWYRQTLGQGPEFLTYFQNEAQLEKSRLLSDRFSAERPKGSFSTLEIQRTEQGDSAMYLCASSLSLINTGELFFGEGSRLTVL.

The CDR3 nucleotides read TGTGCCAGCAGGCCGGAGGGTTATACTGAAGCTTTCTTT. This codes for CASRPEGYTEAFF. The rearrangement links TRBV6-5 to TRBJ1-1, with no clear D. CDR3 length: 13 amino acids. Trimming stripped 6 bases from V and 5 bases from J, with 13 bases between. Germline-derived CDR1 and CDR2 are MNHEY and SVGAGI.

The chain joins TRBV2 to TRBJ2-5; TRBD2 agrees at 15 bases. V trimming: 6 bases; J trimming: 4 bases; junction bases outside the gene matches: 6. The CDR3 covers 16 residues. Germline V gives CDR1 SNHLY, CDR2 FYNNEI. DNA for the CDR3: TGTGCCAGCAGCCGGGGACTAGCGGGGGGCTCAGAGACCCAGTACTTC. Its protein product is CASSRGLAGGSETQYF.

The rearrangement uses TRBV5-1 and TRBJ2-7, with D perhaps matching TRBD1 (6 bases). Germline CDR1 SGHRS, CDR2 YFSETQ. CDR3 length: 16 amino acids. The V end lost 0 bases, the J end lost 0 bases, and 13 bases lay between the germline ends. Here the CDR3 reads CASSLGAGAFSYEQYF. The CDR3 region has the DNA TGCGCCAGCAGCTTGGGAGCAGGGGCTTTCTCCTACGAGCAGTACTTC.

This clone is a singleton in its sample. The chain carries TRBV4-3 and TRBJ1-3; D gene ambiguous. The V and J ends lost 0 bases and 0 bases respectively, with 9 bases between them. From germline, CDR1 is LGHNA and CDR2 YSLEER. The CDR3 consists of 16 residues. CDR3 sequence (DNA): TGCGCCAGCAGCCAAGACTTCGTTAGCTCTGGAAACACCATATATTTT. Its protein is CASSQDFVSSGNTIYF.

Points on this clone: The same CDR3 is also encoded by other DNA sequences in this sample. The chain recombines TRBV5-1 with TRBJ2-1; 8 bases are a match to TRBD1. V shed 0 bases and J 4 bases; nucleotides not matched to a gene: 3. The CDR3 contains 15 residues. Looked up from germline, CDR1 is SGHRS and CDR2 is YFSETQ. CDR3 loop: CASSLGQGSYNEQFF. The CDR3 coding sequence is TGCGCCAGCAGCTTGGGACAGGGGTCGTACAATGAGCAGTTCTTC.

V gene TRBV28 combines with J gene TRBJ1-5; no firm D call. The CDR3 length is 15 residues. V was clipped by 3 bases and J by 0 bases, with 9 bases between them. From germline, CDR1 is MDHEN and CDR2 SYDVKM. The CDR3, as DNA: TGTGCCAGCAGTTTCTCAGACTATAGCAATCAGCCCCAGCATTTT. Protein product: CASSFSDYSNQPQHF.

V is TRBV18 and J is TRBJ1-5; 8 bases map to TRBD1. The CDR3 is 16 amino acids. The J segment lost 5 bases and the V segment lost 5 bases, leaving 11 bases of the junction unmatched. In germline, CDR1 is KGHSH, CDR2 LQKENI. The CDR3 spells CASSSRTGSRDQPQHF. Here the CDR3 DNA reads TGTGCCAGCTCATCGAGGACAGGGAGTAGGGATCAGCCCCAGCATTTT.

V is TRBV7-2 and J is TRBJ2-1; D is undetermined. The V end was cut by 5 bases, the J end by 12 bases, with 8 bases between. The length of the CDR3 is 10 residues. The germline V gene encodes CDR1 SGHTA and CDR2 FQGNSA. The CDR3 DNA reads as TGTGCCAGCAGCCAGGTCCGGCAGTTCTTC. Translating gives CASSQVRQFF. Based on the CDR3 plus reference TRBV7-2 and TRBJ2-1, the full variable domain is GAGVSQSPSNKVTEKGKDVELRCDPISGHTALYWYRQSLGQGLEFLIYFQGNSAPDKSGLPSDRFSAERTGGSVSTLTIQRTQQEDSAVYLCASSQVRQFFGPGTRLTVL.

The V call is TRBV27, the J call TRBJ1-1; 8 nucleotides line up with TRBD1. The CDR3 has 15 residues. Germline V CDR1 and CDR2: MNHEY, SMNVEV (reference sequence). After removal of 4 bases from V and 1 base from J, the junction contained 5 bases not matched to a gene. Here the CDR3 DNA reads TGTGCCAGCAGTTCTGCCGGGACAGGGAACACTGAAGCTTTCTTT. Its translation is CASSSAGTGNTEAFF.

The rearrangement joins TRBV19 to TRBJ2-5; 7 nucleotides match TRBD1. V lost 8 bases, J lost 2 bases, and 11 bases stayed unmatched. This CDR3 spans 15 amino acids. Germline CDR1 is LNHDA and CDR2 is SQIVND (reference sequence). The DNA of the CDR3 is TGTGCCAGTGCCTTTAGAGGGGGCCGTCAAGAGACCCAGTACTTC. This codes for CASAFRGGRQETQYF.

V is TRBV5-4 and J is TRBJ1-2; D is undetermined. CDR1 is SGHNT and CDR2 is YYREEE in the germline V gene (reference sequence). The CDR3 loop spans 14 amino acids. The V end lost 2 bases, the J end lost 4 bases, and 12 bases lay between the germline ends. CDR3 in amino acids: CASSLDNDPYGYTF. As DNA, the CDR3 is TGTGCCAGCAGCTTAGACAACGACCCCTATGGCTACACCTTC.

The chain has TRBV29-1 and TRBJ1-1; possibly TRBD1 for D (5 bases). The CDR3 consists of 14 residues. The germline gives CDR1 SQVTM, CDR2 ANQGSEA. Trimming took off 4 bases at V and 1 base at J, with 13 bases between the two ends. This chain's CDR3 is CSVGGGLGNTEAFF. DNA for the CDR3: TGCAGCGTTGGTGGGGGGTTAGGGAACACTGAAGCTTTCTTT.

The J gene is TRBJ1-2, the V gene TRBV5-1; TRBD1 aligns across 9 bases. Germline V gives CDR1 SGHRS, CDR2 YFSETQ. Germline trimming cut 4 bases from V and 4 bases from J; bases unmatched to any gene: 8. This CDR3 is built from 15 residues. This chain's CDR3 is CASSGGTGLGYGYTF. In DNA form, the CDR3 reads TGCGCCAGCAGCGGGGGGACAGGGCTAGGCTATGGCTACACCTTC.

This clone has just one count. The rearrangement links TRBV7-2 to TRBJ2-7; 8 bases agree with TRBD1. V trimming: 5 bases; J trimming: 0 bases; junction bases outside the gene matches: 6. Germline CDR1 SGHTA, CDR2 FQGNSA. The CDR3 has 15 residues. The chain's CDR3 is CASSRDRSLSYEQYF. CDR3 DNA: TGTGCCAGCAGCCGGGACAGGTCACTCTCCTACGAGCAGTACTTC.

Only a few counts were recorded for this clone. The chain recombines TRBV7-2 with TRBJ2-7; 7 bases are shared with TRBD2. Trimming removed 4 bases from V and 4 bases from J; junction bases left unmatched: 7. Germline V lookup: CDR1 SGHTA, CDR2 FQGNSA. The CDR3 spans 14 residues. The CDR3 DNA reads TGTGCCAGCAGCTATCTACTAGCGCCGTACGAGCAGTACTTC. Amino acid sequence: CASSYLLAPYEQYF.

This chain connects TRBV29-1 to TRBJ1-1, with D unresolved. In germline, CDR1 is SQVTM, CDR2 ANQGSEA. V lost 4 bases to trimming and J lost 5 bases, with 11 bases between them. This CDR3 is built from 12 residues. In DNA form, the CDR3 reads TGCAGCGTTGCCGGAGGGAGGACTGAAGCTTTCTTT. Translating it yields CSVAGGRTEAFF.

The chain joins TRBV6-5 to TRBJ2-5, with 7 bases that match TRBD2. The CDR3 is 12 residues long. Germline V lookup: CDR1 MNHEY, CDR2 SVGAGI. Losses at the gene ends were 7 bases for V and 4 bases for J; bases not matched to a gene: 3. The CDR3 reads CASIGRSETQYF. The CDR3 nucleotides read TGTGCCAGCATCGGGAGGTCAGAGACCCAGTACTTC.

The gene calls are TRBV27 and TRBJ2-7; the D is unclear. Trimming took 6 bases from V and 2 from J, leaving 17 bases between them. This CDR3 spans 15 amino acids. The germline CDR1 and CDR2 sequences are MNHEY and SMNVEV (reference sequence). DNA of the CDR3: TGTGCCAGCAGCTCCTATGGGCTCGCTCCCTACGAGCAGTACTTC. Translation: CASSSYGLAPYEQYF.